The clone carrying this TCR beta chain was seen a few times. Histologic diagnosis was independently verified by two lung pathologists. Premalignant or tumor cells were enriched by macro-dissection after pathologic assessment. Trimming cost V 0 bases and J 8 bases, with 13 bases left between them. This CDR3 is built from 13 residues. Per the germline V gene, CDR1 is GTSNPN and CDR2 is SVGIG (reference sequence). This sample was taken from a study of immune evolution from preneoplasia to lung adenocarcinoma. Repertoires were generated with immunoSEQ multiplex PCR, while TCRdb's copy carries only in-frame clones and drops some. The sample includes about 4,100 clones, around 85% of them seen just once.

The chain has TRBV30 and TRBJ1-1; weak D call: TRBD1 (5 bases). This TCR was recovered from a person between 50 and 69 years old with lung adenocarcinoma. Input material: FFPE minimally invasive lung adenocarcinoma tissue. The CDR3 loop is CAWSVGVDREAFF. The CDR3 coding sequence is TGTGCCTGGAGTGTAGGGGTGGATAGGGAAGCTTTCTTT.